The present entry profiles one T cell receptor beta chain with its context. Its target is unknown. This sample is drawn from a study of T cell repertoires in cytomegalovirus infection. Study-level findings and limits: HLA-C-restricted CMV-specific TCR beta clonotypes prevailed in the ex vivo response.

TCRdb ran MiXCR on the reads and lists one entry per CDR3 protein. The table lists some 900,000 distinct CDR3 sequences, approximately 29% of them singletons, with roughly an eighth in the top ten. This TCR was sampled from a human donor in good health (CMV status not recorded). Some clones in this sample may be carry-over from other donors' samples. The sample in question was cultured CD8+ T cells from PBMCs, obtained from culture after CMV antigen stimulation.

In DNA form, the CDR3 reads TGTGCCACCAGTCACAACTCCTACAATGAGCAGTTCTTC. Protein product: CATSHNSYNEQFF. The chain links TRBV24-1 to TRBJ2-1; no definite D call. This CDR3 is 13 amino acids long. Trimming left V 6 bases short and J 0 bases short, with 5 bases between. The germline V gene encodes CDR1 KGHDR and CDR2 SFDVKD.